This T cell receptor beta chain comes out of a study of control samples from healthy donors and cancer patients. Germline CDR1 is SGDLS and CDR2 is YYNGEE. The CDR3 extends over 14 amino acids. V shed 1 base, J shed 7 bases, and the junction held 3 bases outside the gene matches. Profiled with immunoSEQ multiplex PCR; TCRdb holds only in-frame clones, not every one. The table includes around 15,000 clones, over 70% detected once. J is TRBJ2-1 and V is TRBV9; 9 bases are a match to TRBD2. This clonotype was obtained from a woman in her sixties or seventies with colorectal cancer. Sequences were obtained from PBMCs. The CDR3 DNA is TGTGCCAGCAGCGTAAGGCGGGGGGGGAATGAGCAGTTCTTC. Protein: CASSVRRGGNEQFF.